This T cell receptor beta chain was captured by sequencing in a study of cytomegalovirus exposure and HLA in healthy donors (dated by TCRdb to about 2017). General notes on the study: In an earlier analysis of 587 of the donors, 276 Gb of sequence data and 95 million to 130 million unique TCR beta sequences from 180 million or so T cells were reported. About 310 gigabases of sequencing data and tens of millions of unique TCR sequences were included in an early release covering roughly 600 HLA-typed donors. The genetic ancestry cluster associated with self-reported Caucasian donors included roughly four fifths of the roughly 400 genotyped donors. The study aimed to test whether signatures of past pathogen exposure could be identified by cataloging public T cell receptors. The T cell repertoires of around 730 subjects were profiled by immunosequencing and related to cytomegalovirus serostatus. A separate validation cohort of approximately 130 different subjects was used in addition to the roughly 670-subject first cohort. The study combined high-throughput TCR immunosequencing, statistical association of individual TCRs with disease status, and machine learning to predict cytomegalovirus infection status. A later analysis re-analyzed previously published TCR beta repertoires from 650 to 800 donors and added high-resolution HLA genotyping to study TCR occurrence patterns. The later analysis used no new phenotypic data to find candidate immune exposures, relying instead on TCR beta sequences and their occurrence across donors. An earlier analysis of some 600 of the donors applied high-throughput TCR beta sequencing to assess whether each TCR beta V gene segment acted as functional or pseudogenic. Donor age, sex, ethnicity and CMV serostatus were compiled together with the repertoire data. A later genetic analysis took genome-wide SNP genotypes for about 65% of the 666 donors and used that subset as a discovery cohort. Every discovery cohort repertoire had been produced on one sequencing platform. Class I and class II HLA loci were covered by the typing at four-digit resolution. Typing coverage differed by locus: A, B, C, DRB1 and DQB1 were typed in roughly 620-630 donors, DQA1 in about 560, DPA1 in approximately 600, and DPB1 in about 450. A few DR-DQ haplotypes were treated as single units for association and clustering because of strong linkage in the cohort. Among roughly 400 genotyped donors of the cohort, an average of approximately 240,000 unique TCR beta nucleotide sequences were sequenced per donor, around 20% of them non-productive. Paper-wide results and their limitations: An association between a missense DCLRE1C variant and V-gene and J-gene trimming of TCR beta chains was found in a later genetic analysis and replicated in an independent cohort. Strong co-occurrence of HLA alleles, especially DR and DQ, made assigning TCR associations to individual alleles difficult. An earlier analysis of approximately 600 of the donors showed that most TCR beta V segments appeared in productive rearrangements either about 87% or about 30% of the time, which broadly matched IMGT annotations. The study gave a list of under 200 TCR beta chains associated with cytomegalovirus. It was suggested by the authors that the approach could potentially be generalized to other disease states and immunological phenotypes. Linkage disequilibrium might explain the correlated functional status among segregating V segments, but an unknown experimental factor could not be excluded. The only immune exposure information available for the cohort was CMV serostatus. Only TCR beta chains were sequenced in this cohort, and the absence of alpha or paired-chain data limited detectable features. Roughly uniform sequencing depth across donors was assumed in presence/absence analyses, although this assumption may not hold. The earlier analysis of about 600 of the donors excluded some 15 rarely observed V segments, including chromosome 9 orphons, because counts were too low. A further reported finding was that TCR beta sequences accurately predicted the HLA-A and HLA-B alleles for most subjects in the first cohort. A few of the identified cytomegalovirus-associated TCR beta chains were confirmed in vitro to be specific for cytomegalovirus antigens. In a later analysis, HLA-associated TCR beta chains showed more clonal expansion and lower generation probabilities than non-associated chains that were equally common. According to a later analysis, parvovirus B19, influenza, CMV and Epstein-Barr virus appeared linked to several top co-occurrence clusters. In a later analysis, 15,000 to 20,000 TCR beta sequences were associated with specific HLA alleles at a false discovery rate of 0.05. In both the original and validation cohorts, the classifier was reported to diagnose cytomegalovirus status with high specificity and sensitivity. A later genetic analysis reported fewer N-insertions in productive TCRs among donors in an Asian-associated ancestry cluster than the approximately 670-donor mean. Because the 87-base-pair reads could not distinguish some IMGT-functional V segments, including TRBV6-2 and TRBV6-3, those segments were excluded. Because HLA typing was unavailable for some donors at each locus, only the typed subset was used in association tests. According to a later analysis, most CMV-associated TCR beta chains appeared to be HLA-restricted, and the HLA associations seemed to be driven largely by CMV exposure. A cluster of highly shared sequence variants was judged likely to be a technical artifact of the sequencing pipeline. Most TCR sequences were observed very rarely across donors, whereas some public TCRs were present in many individuals. In a later analysis, the rate of TCR association differed among HLA loci, with DRB1 alleles having the most associated TCRs and HLA-C alleles having the fewest.

Library prep was done by the immunoSEQ multiplex PCR assay. For the multiplex PCR, a mixture combining 60 forward primers for TCR Vbeta segments and 13 reverse primers for TCR Jbeta segments was used. The CDR3 region of rearranged TCR beta genes was amplified from genomic DNA by a multiplex PCR assay. The Illumina HiSeq System was used to sequence the amplified TCR beta libraries as 87-base-pair reads. In the original analysis: In a later analysis, around 80 million unique TCR beta chains were counted across the roughly 610 repertoires, and around 10 million of these chains were shared by at least two donors. Raw reads were error-corrected and collapsed into unique sequences by a nearest-neighbor algorithm in which closely related sequences were merged to remove PCR and sequencing errors. V, D and J gene segments were assigned by aligning CDR3 sequences to IMGT reference sequences. For a sequence to be retained, a match of at least six nucleotides was required to both a V gene segment and a J gene segment. Rearrangements were called productive when the CDR3 lacked stop codons and stayed in frame with V and J; all others were non-productive. Following IMGT convention, CDR3 was defined as the stretch from the second conserved V-encoded cysteine to the conserved J-encoded phenylalanine. Sequences without an unambiguous match to a single V gene segment were excluded from the earlier analysis of 450 to 650 of the donors. In an earlier analysis of about 590 of the donors, a V segment was called functional when productive rearrangements were above 56.7%, and segregating when the standard deviation between donors exceeded 5%. A statistical classification framework was developed to diagnose cytomegalovirus status using the catalog of TCR beta chain sequences. In a later analysis, TCR nucleotide sequences were compared against IMGT/GENE-DB human TR gene sequences so that V and J genes could be assigned. A later analysis assigned CDR3 sequences and most-parsimonious VDJ recombination scenarios with the TCRdist pipeline. A later analysis defined each TCR beta chain by its CDR3 amino acid sequence plus V-gene family, and excluded reads lacking a unique V-gene family. In a later analysis, approximately 640 highly shared, low-generation-probability nucleotide sequences were removed to address suspected cross-contamination and a sequencing artifact. In a later analysis, a clonal expansion index was calculated for each public chain from normalized within-repertoire ranks of inferred template counts. In a later analysis, generation probabilities were computed with a VDJ recombination model fitted to out-of-frame rearrangements, and the resulting probabilities were checked against IGoR. In a later analysis, TCR-TCR, TCR-HLA and TCR-CMV co-occurrence was scored with hypergeometric tests, and a repertoire-size bias correction was applied to TCR pairs. In a later analysis, false discovery rates were estimated by permuting HLA or CMV assignments 20 times. A later analysis grouped co-occurring TCRs with DBSCAN, adding TCRdist sequence similarity when clustering within HLA-allele-positive subsets. For co-occurrence clustering, repertoires with fewer than 30,000 or more than 120,000 public chains were excluded, along with 5 or 6 repertoires with anomalous nucleotide sharing. The immuneACCESS repertoire file appears here via TCRdb, limited to in-frame rearrangements. These files lack a portion of the clones; in checked studies, under half of the deficit traces to unresolved V genes, and the cause of the others is not known. V and J calls and clone size are given by that table; D and trimming were obtained from the DNA. The sample contains 150,000 to 200,000 clones, 75% to 80% of them found a single time. Roughly 2.6% of the sample is held by the ten biggest clonotypes.

Comment on this clone: Its antigen is not yet known. The input lacks base qualities; no much larger clone sits a single base away.

The cohort was made up of under 800 healthy bone marrow donors. Cohort members were all nominally healthy when sampled, although unrecorded immune exposures were likely present. The donor was CMV seropositive and was included in the group of 250 to 350 seropositive cohort members. A peripheral blood sample was provided by each donor, and peripheral blood mononuclear cells were used for TCR beta sequencing. The Qiagen DNeasy Blood Extraction Kit was used to extract genomic DNA from the blood cell samples. CDR1 SEHNR and CDR2 FQNEAQ are derived from the germline V gene (reference sequence). The cysteine opens and the phenylalanine closes a CDR3 of 14 amino acids. The retained sequence is limited to the CDR3, 42 bases, with the frame set at the first base. The V end gives up 4 bases and the J end 8 bases, leaving 6 bases in the junction not matched to a gene.

This TCR was sampled from a woman aged 40 to 50 in good health and CMV-seropositive. The sequence is built from TRBV7-9 and TRBJ1-4; 8 nucleotides in the junction match TRBD1. The sample consisted of PBMCs. The nucleotides are TGTGCCAGCAGCTCCCAGGGGGCGCAGGAAAAACTGTTTTTT. The translation is CASSSQGAQEKLFF. Extended through the reference TRBV7-9 and TRBJ1-4 proteins, this CDR3 yields the full variable domain: DTGVSQNPRHKITKRGQNVTFRCDPISEHNRLYWYRQTLGQGPEFLTYFQNEAQLEKSRLLSDRFSAERPKGSFSTLEIQRTEQGDSAMYLCASSSQGAQEKLFFGSGTQLSVL.